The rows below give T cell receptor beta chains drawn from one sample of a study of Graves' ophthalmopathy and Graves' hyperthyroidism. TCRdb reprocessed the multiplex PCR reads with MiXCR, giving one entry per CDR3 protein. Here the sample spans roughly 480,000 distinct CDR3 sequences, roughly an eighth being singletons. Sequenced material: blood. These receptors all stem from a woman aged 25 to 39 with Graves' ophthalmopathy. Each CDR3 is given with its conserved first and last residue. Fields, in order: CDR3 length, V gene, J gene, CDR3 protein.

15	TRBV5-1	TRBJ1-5	CASSFTGEGNQPQHF
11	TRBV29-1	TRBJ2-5	CSVDFRETQYF
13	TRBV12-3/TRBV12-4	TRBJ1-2	CATHPGGVHGYTF
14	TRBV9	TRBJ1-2	CASSPSDSVYGYTF
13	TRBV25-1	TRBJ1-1	CASSEYIWDEAFF
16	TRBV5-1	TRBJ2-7	CASSFSVAGALGEQYF
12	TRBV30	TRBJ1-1	CAWTVLNTEAFF
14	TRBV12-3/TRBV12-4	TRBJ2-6	CASKTNSGANVLTF
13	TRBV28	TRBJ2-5	CASSFTTQETQYF
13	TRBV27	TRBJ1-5	CASSLSRLRPQHF
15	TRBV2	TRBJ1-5	CASSGGQVSNQPQHF
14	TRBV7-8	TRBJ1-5	CASSLAGGRQPQHF
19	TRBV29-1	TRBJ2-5	CSVEEVRLAGGPNEETQYF
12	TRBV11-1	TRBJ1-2	CASSTGQDGYTF
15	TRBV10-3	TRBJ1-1	CAISAGQLMNTEAFF
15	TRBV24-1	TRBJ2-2	CATSDLATHVGELFF
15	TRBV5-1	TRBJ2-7	CASSLEGFSTYEQYF